The 24 T cell receptor beta chains presented below share a single source sample, sequenced in a study of T-cell memory formation after mild COVID-19. One entry per CDR3 protein, called by TCRdb with MiXCR from the 5' RACE reads. The sample lists more than 250,000 distinct CDR3 sequences, 16% seen once, with 20% to 25% in the top ten. Sample: PBMCs or a T cell subset sorted from them (not recorded which). The receptors come from a man younger than 30 who had mild COVID-19 (a few samples of this study predate the infection). Cell type and time point are not known.

This chain's CDR3 is CASSVEGRPNSPLHF. The CDR3, as DNA: TGTGCCAGCAGTGTAGAGGGACGACCTAATTCACCCCTCCACTTT. The gene calls are TRBV12-3 or TRBV12-4 and TRBJ1-6; TRBD1 might be the D (5 bases). This CDR3 is 15 amino acids long. Trimming cost V 5 bases and J 6 bases, with 14 bases left between them.

This clonotype was observed a few times. V usage is TRBV4-2 and J usage is TRBJ2-2; tentatively, D is TRBD1 (8 bases). CDR1 and CDR2 (germline): LGHNA, YNFKEQ. The V end was cut by 7 bases, the J end by 3 bases, with 15 bases between. The CDR3 consists of 15 residues. Written as DNA, the CDR3 is TGTGCCAGCACCGACAGGGGAGGGTACACCGGGGAGCTGTTTTTT. This encodes CASTDRGGYTGELFF.

The rearrangement uses TRBV21-1 and TRBJ2-3. TRBV21-1 is shown as a pseudogene. This CDR3 region has 11 residues. CDR3 DNA sequence: TGTGCCAGGCTTGCTGGAGGTACGCAGTATTTT. It is translated as CARLAGGTQYF.

This clonotype showed up many times. The rearrangement joins TRBV4-1 to TRBJ2-1; D gene uncertain. The germline CDR1 and CDR2 sequences are MGHRA and YSYEKL. The V and J ends lost 5 bases and 7 bases respectively, with 12 bases between them. The CDR3 runs 13 residues. The CDR3 coding sequence is TGCGCCAGCAGCGGGGAAAGTGGGAATGAGCAGTTCTTC. Translating it yields CASSGESGNEQFF.

This clonotype was recorded a few times. The chain has TRBV12-3 or TRBV12-4 and TRBJ2-6, with D tentatively TRBD2 (7 bases). V lost 3 bases to trimming and J lost 4 bases, with 10 bases between them. This CDR3 has 15 residues. CDR3 sequence reads: CASSFGGQGANVLTF. The DNA for the CDR3 is TGTGCCAGCAGTTTCGGGGGGCAAGGGGCCAACGTCCTGACTTTC.

This clonotype was seen only a few times. This rearrangement joins TRBV20-1 to TRBJ2-3; 8 nucleotides match TRBD2. V lost 3 bases, J lost 4 bases, and 15 bases stayed unmatched. The CDR3 is 17 residues long. Germline lookup yields CDR1 DFQATT and CDR2 SNEGSKA (reference sequence). This chain's CDR3 is CSASSNPRGAGADTQYF. CDR3 DNA sequence: TGCAGTGCTAGCTCCAACCCGCGGGGGGCTGGCGCAGATACGCAGTATTTT.

The chain has TRBV11-2 and TRBJ2-2; a weak D match, TRBD2 (5 bases). The germline V gene encodes CDR1 SGHAT and CDR2 FQNNGV. The CDR3 totals 15 residues. V lost 8 bases and J lost 1, with 14 bases in between. The CDR3 DNA reads as TGTGCCAGCCGATCGCCGGGGAGGAACACCGGGGAGCTGTTTTTT. Its protein product is CASRSPGRNTGELFF. The whole variable domain, remainder taken from reference TRBV11-2 and TRBJ2-2, is EAGVAQSPRYKIIEKRQSVAFWCNPISGHATLYWYQQILGQGPKLLIQFQNNGVVDDSQLPKDRFSAERLKGVDSTLKIQPAKLEDSAVYLCASRSPGRNTGELFFGEGSRLTVL.

The chain combines TRBV7-6 with TRBJ1-1, with D maybe TRBD1 (6 bases). V dropped 5 bases and J dropped 0 bases, with 10 bases sitting between them. The CDR3 is 14 amino acids. The germline V gene encodes CDR1 SGHVS and CDR2 FNYEAQ. The DNA of the CDR3 is TGTGCCAGCAGCGCCCAGGGGTTGAACACTGAAGCTTTCTTT. It translates to CASSAQGLNTEAFF.

The V gene is TRBV20-1, the J gene TRBJ1-1; TRBD1 matches 9 bases. Germline V lookup: CDR1 DFQATT, CDR2 SNEGSKA (reference sequence). The CDR3 totals 12 residues. With V trimmed by 5 bases and J by 7 bases, 5 bases remained unmatched. CDR3 residues: CSAEPGQGEAFF. As DNA, the CDR3 is TGCAGTGCTGAACCGGGACAGGGTGAAGCTTTCTTT.

This chain connects TRBV5-1 to TRBJ1-2, with TRBD1 matching over 7 bases. The CDR3 sequence is 14 residues long. V gave up 4 bases and J gave up 4 bases; unmatched junction bases: 7. CDR1 SGHRS and CDR2 YFSETQ come from the germline V gene. The CDR3 here is CASSQGKGAYGYTF. The CDR3 DNA reads as TGCGCCAGCAGCCAGGGAAAGGGGGCCTATGGCTACACCTTC.

The chain carries TRBV27 and TRBJ2-7, with D perhaps TRBD1 (6 bases). This CDR3 spans 11 amino acids. Between the trimmed V and J ends, which lost 7 bases and 3 bases, there was a span of 7 bases. CDR1 is MNHEY, CDR2 SMNVEV, per germline (reference sequence). The CDR3: CASKTGYEQYF. The CDR3 coding sequence is TGTGCCAGCAAGACAGGCTACGAGCAGTACTTC.

This clonotype was seen only a few times. The chain couples TRBV27 to TRBJ2-7; 9 bases are a match to TRBD2. The germline V gene encodes CDR1 MNHEY and CDR2 SMNVEV (reference sequence). The V gene end was trimmed by 5 bases and the J gene end by 6 bases; junction bases not matched to a gene: 8. The CDR3 is made up of 14 amino acids. DNA of the CDR3: TGTGCCAGCAGTCGGAGACTAGCGGATCCCGAGCAGTACTTC. It codes for CASSRRLADPEQYF.

CDR3 nucleotide sequence: TGTGCCAGCAGCTTCGGACTAGCCGGGTGGGAGACCCAGTACTTC. Translation: CASSFGLAGWETQYF. The V call is TRBV6-2 or TRBV6-3, the J call TRBJ2-5, with 8 nucleotides matching TRBD2. V shed 6 bases and J 5 bases; nucleotides not matched to a gene: 11. The germline CDR1 and CDR2 sequences are MNHEY and SVGEGT. CDR3 length equals 15 residues.

This clonotype has just a few counts. The gene calls are TRBV11-2 and TRBJ2-5; the D gene is possibly TRBD2 (6 bases). V was pared by 4 bases and J by 5 bases, with 17 bases between. The CDR3 covers 15 residues. Germline CDR1 reads SGHAT; CDR2 reads FQNNGV. The CDR3 DNA is TGTGCCAGCAGCTCCACTCTCTCCGCGGGGGAGACCCAGTACTTC. This gives the protein CASSSTLSAGETQYF. The full variable domain, rest sourced from reference TRBV11-2 and TRBJ2-5, is EAGVAQSPRYKIIEKRQSVAFWCNPISGHATLYWYQQILGQGPKLLIQFQNNGVVDDSQLPKDRFSAERLKGVDSTLKIQPAKLEDSAVYLCASSSTLSAGETQYFGPGTRLLVL.

This clonotype was seen more than once but under ten times. The chain links TRBV9 to TRBJ1-3, with a tentative D call TRBD1 (5 bases). V lost 0 bases to trimming and J lost 4 bases, with 8 bases between them. There are 14 residues in the CDR3. CDR1 is SGDLS and CDR2 is YYNGEE in the germline V gene. CDR3 sequence reads: CASSVESGGNTIYF. The CDR3 region has the DNA TGTGCCAGCAGCGTAGAGTCAGGGGGAAACACCATATATTTT. Based on the CDR3 plus reference TRBV9 and TRBJ1-3, the full variable domain is DSGVTQTPKHLITATGQRVTLRCSPRSGDLSVYWYQQSLDQGLQFLIQYYNGEERAKGNILERFSAQQFPDLHSELNLSSLELGDSALYFCASSVESGGNTIYFGEGSWLTVV.

This clonotype has only a few counts. This chain uses TRBV6-2 or TRBV6-3 with TRBJ2-1; no definite D call. V was cut by 7 bases and J by 0 bases, with 10 bases left in between. This CDR3 spans 14 amino acids. Germline lookup yields CDR1 MNHEY and CDR2 SVGEGT. Written as DNA, the CDR3 is TGTGCCAGCACACTGTGGAGCTCCTACAATGAGCAGTTCTTC. Translating gives CASTLWSSYNEQFF.

This clonotype has at least ten counts. The rearrangement joins TRBV4-2 to TRBJ2-5, with 7 bases matching TRBD2. Trimming took 0 bases from V and 4 from J; bases not matched to a gene: 8. Germline V gene lookup returns CDR1 LGHNA and CDR2 YNFKEQ. The CDR3 consists of 16 residues. The chain's CDR3 is CASSQDLGWGGETQYF. CDR3 DNA: TGTGCCAGCAGCCAAGATCTTGGGTGGGGGGGAGAGACCCAGTACTTC.

A few counts support this clonotype. J is TRBJ2-7 and V is TRBV7-9; no clear D. CDR3 length: 12 residues. Looked up from germline, CDR1 is SEHNR and CDR2 is FQNEAQ (reference sequence). V dropped 3 bases and J dropped 6 bases, with 9 bases sitting between them. The CDR3 DNA reads TGTGCCAGCAGCTTGGGCCATCGCGAGCAGTACGTC. Translation: CASSLGHREQYV.

This chain links TRBV2 with TRBJ2-1; 7 bases map to TRBD2. Trimming took 9 bases from V and 5 from J; bases not matched to a gene: 1. CDR3 size: 11 residues. Germline V gives CDR1 SNHLY, CDR2 FYNNEI. This chain's CDR3 is CARAGDNEQFF. CDR3 bases: TGTGCCAGGGCGGGAGACAATGAGCAGTTCTTC. The variable domain in full, completed from reference TRBV2 and TRBJ2-1, reads EPEVTQTPSHQVTQMGQEVILRCVPISNHLYFYWYRQILGQKVEFLVSFYNNEISEKSEIFDDQFSVERPDGSNFTLKIRSTKLEDSAMYFCARAGDNEQFFGPGTRLTVL.

This clonotype occurred a few times. J is TRBJ2-5 and V is TRBV7-6; the D is unclear. Germline values: CDR1 SGHVS, CDR2 FNYEAQ. Trimming removed 5 bases at V and 5 bases at J, with 9 bases between. The CDR3 runs to 12 residues. The CDR3 loop reads CASSHILETQYF. The DNA for the CDR3 is TGTGCCAGCAGCCATATACTCGAGACCCAGTACTTC.

The rearrangement joins TRBV11-2 to TRBJ2-6; 10 positions agree with TRBD1. CDR1 SGHAT and CDR2 FQNNGV come from the germline V gene. The CDR3 covers 17 residues. After removal of 6 bases from V and 1 base from J, the junction contained 6 bases not matched to a gene. The CDR3 region is CASRRTGGPSGANVLTF. In nucleotides, the CDR3 is TGTGCCAGCAGACGGACAGGGGGGCCTTCTGGGGCCAACGTCCTGACTTTC. The full variable domain, with the rest looked up from reference TRBV11-2 and TRBJ2-6, is EAGVAQSPRYKIIEKRQSVAFWCNPISGHATLYWYQQILGQGPKLLIQFQNNGVVDDSQLPKDRFSAERLKGVDSTLKIQPAKLEDSAVYLCASRRTGGPSGANVLTFGAGSRLTVL.

J is TRBJ2-7 and V is TRBV25-1; D uncertain. Looked up from germline, CDR1 is MGHDK and CDR2 is SYGVNS. Trimming cost V 3 bases and J 12 bases, with 9 bases left between them. The CDR3 has 10 residues. CDR3 region: CASSDRIAYF. As DNA, the CDR3 is TGTGCCAGCAGTGACAGGATTGCGTACTTC.

The chain has TRBV7-8 and TRBJ1-2; a possible D gene is TRBD1 (6 bases). In germline, CDR1 is SGHVS, CDR2 FQNEAQ. V was cut by 5 bases and J by 5 bases, with 21 bases left in between. CDR3 size: 16 residues. The CDR3 region is CASSHTTGRGDYGYTF. CDR3 DNA: TGTGCCAGCAGCCATACAACAGGGAGGGGCGATTATGGCTACACCTTC.

The DNA of the CDR3 is TGTGCCAGCAGCCAACCTACCGGGACACGGGACCGAGGTGGGGAGCTGTTTTTT. As protein: CASSQPTGTRDRGGELFF. This chain uses TRBV4-2 with TRBJ2-2; maybe TRBD1 (6 bases). CDR1 is LGHNA and CDR2 is YNFKEQ in the germline V gene. The CDR3 totals 18 residues. Trimming pared 2 bases from V and 8 bases from J, leaving 24 bases between.